The entry below gives a single T cell receptor beta chain sequence along with its context. What it binds is not known. Germline-derived CDR1 and CDR2 are LNHNV and YYDKDF (reference sequence). The V and J ends lost 8 bases and 3 bases, in that order; junction bases with no gene match: 5. The CDR3 runs to 13 residues. This sample is part of a study of shared clonotypes between healthy human individuals. General study findings and limits: In contrast to clonotypes shared by all four donors, non-shared clonotypes had lower generation probabilities. Generally, estimated richness proved larger in naive subsets than it did in memory subsets. The small donor group covered limited genetic and exposure diversity.

Replicate PCRs from sorted subsets contained about 200 ng DNA, which is 29,000 or so T cell genomes. Produced via immunoSEQ multiplex PCR; TCRdb's table is partial and in-frame only. This repertoire shows roughly 1.4 million clones, around 98.5% found once; its top ten account for 0.36%. The gene calls are TRBV15 and TRBJ2-3, with TRBD1 identical over 7 bases. This TCR was sampled from a man in his thirties or forties in good health. Sequenced: naive CD4+ T cells sorted from blood. Subset in this sample: CD45RA+ positively selected. CDR3 residues: CATGDRVTDTQYF. CDR3 DNA sequence: TGTGCCACCGGAGACAGGGTAACAGATACGCAGTATTTT.